What follows are 27 T cell receptor beta chains derived from one specimen sequenced in a study of radiotherapy plus CTLA-4 blockade in lung cancer. This table comes from immunoSEQ multiplex PCR, and its TCRdb copy is limited to in-frame clones, with some not included. The sample includes over 35,000 clones, roughly 80% of them seen just once. The sequenced sample was peripheral blood, obtained from a patient treated with radiotherapy plus ipilimumab. The receptors originated from a human donor with non-small cell lung cancer whose response to radiotherapy plus ipilimumab could not be evaluated.

The V call is TRBV5-1, the J call TRBJ2-3; 13 bases align to TRBD2. This CDR3 has 16 amino acids. V gave up 4 bases and J gave up 3 bases; unmatched junction bases: 5. Looked up from germline, CDR1 is SGHRS and CDR2 is YFSETQ. The CDR3 nucleotides read TGCGCCAGCAGCGACACTAGCGGGGGGGTAACAGATACGCAGTATTTT. This codes for CASSDTSGGVTDTQYF.

This clone was detected only a few times. The same CDR3 can be traced to other DNA sequences in this sample. V is TRBV6-6 and J is TRBJ1-2; the D is unclear. The CDR3 contains 11 residues. V shed 7 bases and J shed 5 bases, with 8 bases lying between them. CDR1 is MNHNY and CDR2 is SVGAGI in the germline V gene (reference sequence). The CDR3 DNA sequence: TGTGCCAGCACCACGGGATATGGCTACACCTTC. Translated: CASTTGYGYTF.

In its sample, this clone was seen a few times. V gene TRBV5-4 combines with J gene TRBJ1-2; D might be TRBD1 (5 bases). There are 14 residues in the CDR3. Per germline, CDR1 SGHNT and CDR2 YYREEE (reference sequence). Deletions cut 3 bases from V and 2 bases from J, with 11 bases between. The DNA of the CDR3 is TGTGCCAGCAGCTCCCGGGGGGGGAACTATGGCTACACCTTC. Translating gives CASSSRGGNYGYTF.

The table lists this clone with a few counts. The chain uses TRBV30 and TRBJ1-1; D call uncertain. V gave up 2 bases and J gave up 2 bases, with 3 bases separating them. The CDR3 runs 11 residues. CDR1 is GTSNPN and CDR2 is SVGIG in the germline V gene (reference sequence). The CDR3 loop reads CAWSRNTEAFF. CDR3 bases: TGTGCCTGGAGTCGTAACACTGAAGCTTTCTTT.

V gene TRBV7-8 combines with J gene TRBJ2-7; 9 bases fit TRBD1. The CDR3 loop spans 15 amino acids. The V gene's germline CDR1 is SGHVS and CDR2 FQNEAQ. J lost 6 bases, V lost 5 bases, and 11 bases had no gene match. CDR3 region: CASSPQAGQGVEQYF. The CDR3, as DNA: TGTGCCAGCAGCCCCCAAGCGGGACAGGGCGTCGAGCAGTACTTC.

V and J are TRBV28 and TRBJ2-1; D gene uncertain. Germline V lookup: CDR1 MDHEN, CDR2 SYDVKM. Deletions cut 2 bases from V and 4 bases from J, with 3 bases between. This CDR3 contains 12 residues. The CDR3 reads CASSLRYNEQFF. CDR3 nucleotide sequence: TGTGCCAGCAGTTTACGGTACAATGAGCAGTTCTTC.

The table lists this clone with a few counts. This chain connects TRBV7-9 to TRBJ1-3; D call uncertain. CDR3 length: 16 residues. From germline, CDR1 is SEHNR and CDR2 FQNEAQ (reference sequence). V shed 0 bases and J shed 0 bases, with 9 bases lying between them. The CDR3 loop is CASSLALGNSGNTIYF. The CDR3 DNA reads as TGTGCCAGCAGCTTAGCTCTCGGGAACTCTGGAAACACCATATATTTT.

The chain combines TRBV7-2 with TRBJ2-3; 10 bases are a match to TRBD2. V lost 5 bases, J lost 5 bases, and 10 bases stayed unmatched. Germline CDR1 SGHTA, CDR2 FQGNSA. CDR3 size: 16 residues. The CDR3 DNA sequence: TGTGCCAGCAGCCCCAAAAGCGGGGGGGTTGAAGATACGCAGTATTTT. It encodes CASSPKSGGVEDTQYF.

This clone occurred a few times. The V gene is TRBV30, the J gene TRBJ1-3; no clear D. This CDR3 region has 15 residues. Trimming removed 0 bases from V and 4 bases from J, with 13 bases in between. From germline, CDR1 is GTSNPN and CDR2 SVGIG (reference sequence). The CDR3 here is CAWSVPWSGGNTIYF. The DNA for the CDR3 is TGTGCCTGGAGTGTACCGTGGTCGGGAGGAAACACCATATATTTT.

The genes are TRBV9 and TRBJ2-1; possibly TRBD2 for D (6 bases). Trimming stripped 4 bases from V and 7 bases from J, with 15 bases between. The CDR3 has 14 residues. Germline values: CDR1 SGDLS, CDR2 YYNGEE. The DNA for the CDR3 is TGTGCCAGCAGCCCGGGACGGAGGGGTAATGAGCAGTTCTTC. Encoded protein: CASSPGRRGNEQFF.

V gene TRBV11-2 combines with J gene TRBJ1-2, with D possibly being TRBD1 (6 bases). The length of the CDR3 is 14 residues. Germline CDR1 is SGHAT and CDR2 is FQNNGV. V was pared by 5 bases and J by 5 bases, with 15 bases between. CDR3 DNA sequence: TGTGCCAGCAGCCAGAACAGGGAGCTTTATGGCTACACCTTC. Translation: CASSQNRELYGYTF.

The chain uses TRBV4-2 and TRBJ1-1, with D possibly matching TRBD1 (5 bases). The CDR3 length is 16 residues. Germline-derived CDR1 and CDR2 are LGHNA and YNFKEQ. The V and J ends lost 1 base and 1 base respectively, with 13 bases between them. The DNA for the CDR3 is TGTGCCAGCAGCCAAGTCACCCGGGGGACGAACACTGAAGCTTTCTTT. Its protein is CASSQVTRGTNTEAFF.

The genes are TRBV5-4 and TRBJ1-5; perhaps TRBD1 as D (5 bases). Germline lookup yields CDR1 SGHNT and CDR2 YYREEE (reference sequence). V was trimmed by 2 bases and J by 2 bases, leaving 8 bases between them. The CDR3 loop spans 14 amino acids. CDR3 loop: CASSFQGGNQPQHF. The CDR3 nucleotides read TGTGCCAGCAGCTTCCAAGGGGGCAATCAGCCCCAGCATTTT. Together with reference TRBV5-4 and TRBJ1-5, the CDR3 gives the full variable domain: ETGVTQSPTHLIKTRGQQVTLRCSSQSGHNTVSWYQQALGQGPQFIFQYYREEENGRGNFPPRFSGLQFPNYSSELNVNALELDDSALYLCASSFQGGNQPQHFGDGTRLSIL.

J is TRBJ1-2 and V is TRBV19, with 12 positions matching TRBD1. From germline, CDR1 is LNHDA and CDR2 SQIVND (reference sequence). The trim removed 2 bases at V and 6 bases at J, leaving 7 bases unmatched. There are 16 residues in the CDR3. This CDR3 reads CASSIPPGQGANGYTF. CDR3 in DNA: TGTGCCAGTAGTATACCCCCGGGACAGGGGGCTAATGGCTACACCTTC.

This chain links TRBV5-8 with TRBJ2-7; TRBD1 matches 9 bases. CDR3 length equals 14 residues. After removal of 4 bases from V and 2 bases from J, the junction contained 4 bases not matched to a gene. CDR1 is SGHTS, CDR2 YDEGEE, per germline. Here the CDR3 reads CASSRTGVTYEQYF. Here the CDR3 DNA reads TGTGCCAGCAGCCGGACAGGGGTCACCTACGAGCAGTACTTC.

This chain uses TRBV7-2 with TRBJ2-5, with a tentative D call TRBD2 (6 bases). V was clipped by 2 bases and J by 3 bases, with 13 bases between them. The CDR3 has 15 residues. Germline assignment: CDR1 SGHTA and CDR2 FQGNSA. The DNA of the CDR3 is TGTGCCAGCAGCTTAATGTGGACTAAAGAAGAGACCCAGTACTTC. Translated, it gives CASSLMWTKEETQYF.

Regarding this clone: One end of the junction is discordant with germline, which a read error may explain. J is TRBJ2-2 and V is TRBV7-7, with a weak D call TRBD1 (6 bases). CDR1 is SSHAT, CDR2 FNYEAQ, per germline (reference sequence). The CDR3 is 13 amino acids. CDR3 region: CASSPDRTGELFF. The DNA for the CDR3 is TGTGCTAGCAGCCCAGACAGGACCGGGGAGCTGTTTTTT.

The genes are TRBV5-1 and TRBJ2-3; no firm D call. The germline CDR1 and CDR2 sequences are SGHRS and YFSETQ. V was trimmed by 5 bases and J by 2 bases, leaving 12 bases between them. CDR3 length equals 14 residues. The CDR3 DNA reads TGCGCCAGCAGGTCACCTACCAACACAGATACGCAGTATTTT. Its translation is CASRSPTNTDTQYF.

The rearrangement uses TRBV6-4 and TRBJ2-3; D gene uncertain. Trimming stripped 3 bases from V and 0 bases from J, with 7 bases between. CDR1 and CDR2 (germline): MRHNA, SNTAGT. This CDR3 contains 14 residues. CDR3 in amino acids: CASSEQKSTDTQYF. The CDR3 DNA reads TGTGCCAGCAGTGAACAGAAGAGCACAGATACGCAGTATTTT.

The chain links TRBV6-1 to TRBJ1-1; weak D call: TRBD1 (6 bases). From germline, CDR1 is MNHNS and CDR2 SASEGT. The CDR3 covers 14 residues. The germline V and J ends were trimmed by 4 bases and 2 bases, with 11 bases remaining between them. The CDR3 DNA is TGTGCCAGCAGTGTAGTACAGGGTAACACTGAAGCTTTCTTT. This sequence encodes CASSVVQGNTEAFF.

This chain joins TRBV6-6 and TRBJ2-1; D ambiguous. This CDR3 spans 13 amino acids. Germline CDR1 MNHNY, CDR2 SVGAGI (reference sequence). Trimming removed 7 bases from V and 7 bases from J, with 14 bases in between. CDR3 sequence (DNA): TGTGCCAGCATCCACAGAACGGTTAATGAGCAGTTCTTC. Its translation: CASIHRTVNEQFF.

CDR3 coding DNA: TGTGCCAGCAGCGTACCCGGAGGGGCCCAAGAGACCCAGTACTTC. Translating gives CASSVPGGAQETQYF. The chain links TRBV9 to TRBJ2-5; D is possibly TRBD2 (6 bases). Trimming removed 1 base from V and 1 base from J, with 11 bases in between. Germline CDR1 is SGDLS and CDR2 is YYNGEE. This CDR3 region has 15 residues.

V is TRBV7-9 and J is TRBJ1-2; 8 nucleotides match TRBD1. J was trimmed by 8 bases and V by 8 bases; bases with no gene match: 13. Germline values: CDR1 SEHNR, CDR2 FQNEAQ (reference sequence). This CDR3 contains 14 residues. CDR3 in amino acids: CASPLGQGAPGYTF. CDR3 DNA: TGTGCCAGCCCCCTGGGGCAGGGGGCACCCGGCTACACCTTC.

This chain uses TRBV27 with TRBJ1-6, with D unclear. The CDR3 totals 14 residues. The germline V gene has CDR1 MNHEY and CDR2 SMNVEV (reference sequence). Trimming took 6 bases from V and 5 from J, leaving 11 bases between them. The CDR3 bases are TGTGCCAGCAGCCCTACAGTCGATAATTCACCCCTCCACTTT. Amino acids: CASSPTVDNSPLHF.

This chain connects TRBV27 to TRBJ2-3, with D tentatively TRBD1 (6 bases). CDR3 length: 13 residues. Trimming removed 6 bases at V and 6 bases at J, with 13 bases between. Germline V gene lookup returns CDR1 MNHEY and CDR2 SMNVEV (reference sequence). CDR3: CASRRGLGDTQYF. The CDR3 coding sequence is TGTGCCAGCAGGAGGGGGTTGGGTGATACGCAGTATTTT.

This sequence joins TRBV28 and TRBJ1-5; 8 bases line up with TRBD1. CDR1 is MDHEN and CDR2 is SYDVKM in the germline V gene. This CDR3 spans 15 amino acids. Trimming at V came to 4 bases and at J to 5 bases, leaving 7 bases not matched to a gene. Written as DNA, the CDR3 is TGTGCCAGCAGTTCCTCCGGGACAGGTCATCAGCCCCAGCATTTT. This translates into CASSSSGTGHQPQHF.

This chain connects TRBV5-4 to TRBJ2-5, with 16 positions matching TRBD2. With V trimmed by 5 bases and J by 5 bases, 12 bases remained unmatched. The CDR3 runs to 18 residues. CDR1 SGHNT and CDR2 YYREEE come from the germline V gene (reference sequence). CDR3: CASRRGGTSGRETETQYF. Written as DNA, the CDR3 is TGTGCCAGCAGACGTGGCGGGACTAGCGGGAGGGAAACGGAGACCCAGTACTTC.